This T cell receptor beta chain was sequenced for a study of blood T cells in healthy people across ages. Study-wide results and limits: The study could not conclusively compare naive and antigen-experienced cells, given its unsorted PBMCs. Per million T cells, TCR beta diversity dropped about linearly as age rose. Diversity figures based on one million T cells were deemed too low.

Those donating, healthy Caucasian individuals from Russia, were aged about 6 to 100. The V gene's germline CDR1 is LGHDT and CDR2 YNNKEL (reference sequence). CDR3 length equals 17 residues. The V segment lost 1 base and the J segment 7 bases; nucleotides outside the gene matches: 13. The authors ran a second PCR of about 6 to 11 cycles using a sample-barcoded 5' primer and a J-beta primer mix. Each CDR3 protein is one row after TCRdb ran MiXCR on the 5' RACE reads. The table includes approximately 1.5 million distinct CDR3 sequences, approximately 42% detected once. With respect to this clonotype: Its matching antigen is unknown.

V gene TRBV3-1 combines with J gene TRBJ2-7, with 10 bases lining up with TRBD2. The clonotype was recovered from a young woman in good health. The sequencing sample was made of blood. The CDR3 sequence is CASSQGWSGLATNEQYF. The DNA of the CDR3 is TGTGCCAGCAGCCAAGGTTGGTCGGGACTAGCGACCAATGAGCAGTACTTC.